A single T cell receptor (beta chain) is shown here with its context. The study drew participants aged about 18 to 95 years from 24 US areas. These data belong to a study of blood T cell repertoires in COVID-19. The CDR3 has 15 amino acids. J was trimmed by 5 bases and V by 6 bases; bases with no gene match: 6. The V gene's germline CDR1 is MDHEN and CDR2 SYDVKM. Assay: immunoSEQ multiplex PCR; the TCRdb copy retains only in-frame clones and omits some. The sample consists of hundreds of thousands of clones, over 75% of them appearing once. The clonotype comes from a woman in her 40s with acute COVID-19. The V gene is TRBV28, the J gene TRBJ1-4, with 10 bases aligning to TRBD1. The sample taken for sequencing was PBMCs or T cells enriched from blood (not recorded which). This chain's CDR3 is CASRTGDRGNEKLFF. For the CDR3, the DNA is TGTGCCAGCAGGACAGGGGACAGGGGCAATGAAAAACTGTTTTTT.